Listed below are T cell receptor beta chains from one sample, sequenced in a study of blood T cell repertoires in COVID-19. Using immunoSEQ multiplex PCR, the repertoire was profiled, and TCRdb retains in-frame clones only, with some absent. The table has more than 70,000 clones, about 80% seen once; the top ten hold 10%. Sequenced sample: peripheral blood. These receptors all stem from a woman in her 70s with acute or convalescent COVID-19. CDR3s include the opening cysteine and the closing phenylalanine or tryptophan. D genes are given only for firm matches. Some rows mark clone size as missing; the rest say once, few, many or name a class of expanded clone.

NA,14,TRBJ2-1,TRBV7-7,NA,CASSPGLSYNEQFF,TGTGCCAGCAGCCCCGGACTATCCTACAATGAGCAGTTCTTC
NA,14,TRBJ2-5,TRBV5-1,NA,CASSLGLLRKTQYF,TGCGCCAGCAGCTTGGGACTCCTCCGGAAGACCCAGTACTTC
TRBD2,14,TRBJ2-1,TRBV2,NA,CASRIGTSGDEQFF,TGTGCCAGCAGAATCGGGACTAGCGGCGATGAGCAGTTCTTC
NA,13,TRBJ2-7,TRBV2,NA,CASNSQGRYEQYF,TGTGCCAGCAATTCCCAGGGCCGCTACGAGCAGTACTTC
TRBD1,14,TRBJ2-7,TRBV28,NA,CASSPGQGSYEQYF,TGTGCCAGCAGCCCGGGACAGGGCTCCTACGAGCAGTACTTC
TRBD2,16,TRBJ2-1,TRBV2,once,CASSEDRGGVYNEQFF,TGTGCCAGCAGTGAAGATCGCGGGGGGGTTTACAATGAGCAGTTCTTC
NA,11,TRBJ2-1,TRBV29-1,NA,CSVVTGVEQFF,TGCAGCGTTGTGACCGGGGTCGAGCAGTTCTTC
TRBD1,13,TRBJ1-2,TRBV5-4,NA,CASSLVGGYGYTF,TGTGCCAGCAGCTTGGTAGGGGGCTACGGCTACACCTTC
NA,15,TRBJ1-4,TRBV6-6,NA,CASSYSAGNNEKLFF,TGTGCCAGCAGTTACTCGGCAGGGAATAATGAAAAACTGTTTTTT
TRBD2,18,TRBJ2-5,TRBV6-1,NA,CASSEAVYGGASGETQYF,TGTGCCAGCAGTGAAGCGGTATACGGGGGGGCATCGGGAGAGACCCAGTACTTC
TRBD1,13,TRBJ2-7,TRBV6-6,NA,CASSPTGGYEQYF,TGTGCCAGCAGTCCGACAGGGGGATACGAGCAGTACTTC
TRBD1,15,TRBJ2-2,TRBV24-1,NA,CATGKDRWDTGELFF,TGTGCCACCGGAAAGGACAGGTGGGACACCGGGGAGCTGTTTTTT
NA,15,TRBJ2-1,TRBV25-1,NA,CASSRRERAYNEQFF,TGTGCCAGCAGTCGTCGGGAAAGGGCCTACAATGAGCAGTTCTTC
TRBD2,15,TRBJ2-2,TRBV10-2,once,CASRWSGANTGELFF,TGCGCCAGCCGGTGGAGCGGGGCCAACACCGGGGAGCTGTTTTTT
TRBD1,14,TRBJ2-1,TRBV5-1,NA,CASSRGQGASEQFF,TGCGCCAGCAGCAGAGGACAGGGGGCGAGTGAGCAGTTCTTC
NA,13,TRBJ2-7,TRBV6-1,NA,CASSEMSPREQYF,TGTGCCAGCAGTGAAATGAGCCCGCGCGAGCAGTACTTC
NA,13,TRBJ2-5,TRBV12-3/TRBV12-4,NA,CASSGTGQETQYF,TGTGCCAGCAGTGGGACTGGGCAAGAGACCCAGTACTTC
NA,13,TRBJ2-7,TRBV6-5,NA,CASSYRGSYEQYF,TGTGCCAGCAGTTACAGGGGCTCCTACGAGCAGTACTTC
NA,14,TRBJ2-7,TRBV24-1,NA,CATPGGSGSYEQYF,TGTGCCACGCCCGGCGGTAGTGGGTCCTACGAGCAGTACTTC
TRBD2,15,TRBJ2-7,TRBV3-1/TRBV3-2,NA,CASSTGGTSGDEQYF,TGTGCCAGCAGTACCGGGGGTACTAGCGGAGACGAGCAGTACTTC
NA,14,TRBJ2-7,TRBV19,NA,CASSEGLKLSRQYF,TGTGCCAGTAGTGAGGGACTGAAATTGTCAAGGCAGTACTTC
NA,12,TRBJ1-6,TRBV6-6,NA,CASNENNSPLHF,TGTGCCAGCAATGAGAATAATTCACCCCTCCACTTT